Listed here are 7 T cell receptor beta chains from one sample, sequenced in a study of CD8 T cell repertoires and HIV-1 epitope variants (dated by TCRdb to about 2020). The antigens for these receptors are not known. Libraries came from the immunoSEQ multiplex PCR assay. TCRdb provides this immuneACCESS table in a form limited to in-frame rearrangements. Some clones are lacking; in checked studies, under half of them reflect an unresolved V gene, and why the rest are absent is not known. For this sample there are 6,000 or so clones; about 64% appear just once. The ten largest account for approximately 44% of the sample. Sequences were obtained from cultured CD8+ T cells derived from PBMCs. The source is a male donor with HIV.

CDR3 region: CASSRPRLAGGYEQYF. The CDR3 DNA reads as TGTGCCAGCAGCCGCCCTAGGCTAGCGGGAGGTTACGAGCAGTACTTC. The chain carries TRBV5-8 and TRBJ2-7, with 11 positions matching TRBD2. CDR3 size: 16 residues. Germline lookup yields CDR1 SGHTS and CDR2 YDEGEE. Trimming cost V 4 bases and J 4 bases; bases outside gene matches: 10.

CDR3 coding DNA: TGTGCCACCTTACAGCGGGAAGGGGGGGAGCTGTTTTTT. This translates into CATLQREGGELFF. The rearrangement uses TRBV6-1 and TRBJ2-2, with 7 bases matching TRBD2. The CDR3 is made up of 13 amino acids. V shed 10 bases and J 8 bases; nucleotides not matched to a gene: 10. In germline, CDR1 is MNHNS, CDR2 SASEGT.

The chain carries TRBV27 and TRBJ2-3, with TRBD2 as a possible D gene (6 bases). Germline V lookup: CDR1 MNHEY, CDR2 SMNVEV (reference sequence). The CDR3 loop spans 14 amino acids. V lost 8 bases, J lost 0 bases, and 12 bases lay in between. CDR3 bases: TGTGCCAGCTCTCTTAGCGGTAGCACAGATACGCAGTATTTT. Amino acid sequence: CASSLSGSTDTQYF.

This sequence joins TRBV5-6 and TRBJ2-2, with no clear D. The CDR3 loop spans 16 amino acids. The V and J ends lost 3 bases and 3 bases respectively, with 15 bases between them. Germline lookup yields CDR1 SGHDT and CDR2 YYEEEE. The CDR3 here is CASSYPGTPDTGELFF. For the CDR3, the DNA is TGTGCCAGCAGCTACCCTGGAACCCCGGACACCGGGGAGCTGTTTTTT.

V gene TRBV5-4 combines with J gene TRBJ1-1, with D perhaps matching TRBD1 (6 bases). Trimming cost V 5 bases and J 5 bases, with 13 bases left between them. From germline, CDR1 is SGHNT and CDR2 YYREEE (reference sequence). The length of the CDR3 is 13 residues. The CDR3 loop is CASREQGGTEAFF. For the CDR3, the DNA is TGTGCCAGCAGGGAGCAAGGGGGTACTGAAGCTTTCTTT.

J is TRBJ2-7 and V is TRBV27; D is possibly TRBD1 (6 bases). Germline V gene lookup returns CDR1 MNHEY and CDR2 SMNVEV (reference sequence). The CDR3 is 14 amino acids. The ends were cut back, 5 bases at V and 3 bases at J, with 14 bases in the middle. The CDR3 DNA is TGTGCCAGCAGTCAGGGGCCAATTGGCTACGAGCAGTACTTC. Its protein product is CASSQGPIGYEQYF.

This clone was observed once. The rearrangement joins TRBV7-9 to TRBJ2-5, with D possibly being TRBD2 (6 bases). This CDR3 is built from 16 residues. V lost 7 bases and J lost 2, with 20 bases in between. In germline, CDR1 is SEHNR, CDR2 FQNEAQ (reference sequence). As DNA, the CDR3 is TGTGCCAGCATCGCAGCCGGGACTGGGGTACAAGAGACCCAGTACTTC. Residues: CASIAAGTGVQETQYF.